This entry lists 31 T cell receptor beta chains sequenced from one sample in a study of CD8+CD57+ T cells in acquired aplastic anemia. Patients picked for sequencing had shown CD8+CD57+ cell expansion detected by flow cytometry. Template material for TCR beta VDJ and CDR3 profiling consisted of genomic DNA. TCRdb itself ran the reads through MiXCR, one entry per CDR3 protein. The repertoire has 260,000 or so distinct CDR3 sequences, more than 40% of them found once; the top ten carry under 9%. Material for sequencing was sorted CD4+, CD8+, or CD8+CD57+ T cells (not recorded which) from PBMCs. The origin of the receptors is a human donor with aplastic anemia.

This clonotype occurred many times. V usage is TRBV9 and J usage is TRBJ1-3; the D gene is possibly TRBD1 (6 bases). Germline lookup yields CDR1 SGDLS and CDR2 YYNGEE. The CDR3 extends over 15 amino acids. The V gene lost 1 base and the J gene lost 1 base, with 9 bases spanning the gap. The CDR3 sequence: CASSVSRGSGNTIYF. The CDR3 DNA follows: TGTGCCAGCAGCGTAAGCAGGGGATCTGGAAACACCATATATTTT.

The chain has TRBV10-3 and TRBJ2-2; D is uncertain. V gave up 6 bases and J gave up 1 base, with 3 bases separating them. Per the germline V gene, CDR1 is ENHRY and CDR2 is SYGVKD. CDR3 length: 12 amino acids. CDR3 protein: CAIRRNTGELFF. In DNA form, the CDR3 reads TGTGCCATCAGGCGGAACACCGGGGAGCTGTTTTTT.

Many counts were recorded for this clonotype. The CDR3 DNA follows: TGTGCCAGCAGCTTCGATGGCAATCAGCCCCAGCATTTT. This encodes CASSFDGNQPQHF. V usage is TRBV5-8 and J usage is TRBJ1-5; D gene uncertain. With 2 bases removed from V and 2 bases from J, the gap between germline ends came to 5 bases. The V gene's germline CDR1 is SGHTS and CDR2 YDEGEE. The CDR3 has 13 amino acids.

This chain connects TRBV2 to TRBJ1-2; D uncertain. V lost 3 bases and J lost 7, with 15 bases in between. The CDR3 is 14 amino acids. Germline values: CDR1 SNHLY, CDR2 FYNNEI. The CDR3 protein is CASSDSARPSGYTF. The CDR3 coding sequence is TGTGCCAGCAGTGATTCGGCAAGGCCGAGTGGCTACACCTTC.

This clonotype was recorded at least ten times. The gene calls are TRBV5-6 and TRBJ2-5; 10 nucleotides line up with TRBD1. Germline CDR1 reads SGHDT; CDR2 reads YYEEEE. This CDR3 is 16 amino acids long. V lost 0 bases and J lost 5; bases outside the gene matches: 7. This chain's CDR3 is CASSLADRGRGETQYF. The CDR3 nucleotides are TGTGCCAGCAGCTTGGCCGACAGGGGGCGCGGGGAGACCCAGTACTTC.

This clonotype was observed many times. The chain joins TRBV9 to TRBJ1-6, with a weak D call TRBD1 (6 bases). V dropped 0 bases and J dropped 7 bases, with 8 bases sitting between them. This CDR3 comprises 14 residues. The germline V gene has CDR1 SGDLS and CDR2 YYNGEE. CDR3 in DNA: TGTGCCAGCAGCGTAGGGACAGCGAATTCACCCCTCCACTTT. Translated: CASSVGTANSPLHF.

This clonotype came up a few times. The chain has TRBV28 and TRBJ2-1, with 8 bases fitting TRBD2. This CDR3 is 16 amino acids long. V gave up 6 bases and J gave up 0 bases; unmatched junction bases: 7. CDR1 and CDR2 from the germline V gene are MDHEN and SYDVKM. The CDR3 here is CASSATSGSSYNEQFF. DNA of the CDR3: TGTGCCAGCAGCGCTACTAGCGGTAGCTCCTACAATGAGCAGTTCTTC.

This clonotype appeared many times. At one of its ends the junction is not consistent with the germline gene, which may arise from a read error. The chain recombines TRBV7-7 with TRBJ2-1; 10 bases are a match to TRBD2. Germline V gives CDR1 SSHAT, CDR2 FNYEAQ (reference sequence). The CDR3 is made up of 16 amino acids. DNA for the CDR3: TGTGCTAGCAGCATAATAGCGGGGGGACCCTACAATGAGCAGTTCTTC. Translation: CASSIIAGGPYNEQFF.

The chain links TRBV10-3 to TRBJ2-1; 12 nucleotides line up with TRBD2. J lost 8 bases, V lost 5 bases, and 4 bases had no gene match. Germline CDR1 ENHRY, CDR2 SYGVKD. The CDR3 is 14 residues long. CDR3 coding DNA: TGTGCCATCAGTTGGACTAGCGGGATTCATGAGCAGTTCTTC. Translation gives CAISWTSGIHEQFF.

This clonotype was observed a single time. The rearrangement joins TRBV29-1 to TRBJ1-1; weak D call: TRBD1 (5 bases). V was cut by 6 bases and J by 8 bases, with 19 bases left in between. The CDR3 is 13 residues long. CDR1 is SQVTM and CDR2 is ANQGSEA in the germline V gene. CDR3 DNA sequence: TGCAGCGTACACGGGAAGGATCACAGGGAAGCTTTCTTT. Translated, it gives CSVHGKDHREAFF. Supplemented by reference TRBV29-1 and TRBJ1-1, the full variable domain reads SAVISQKPSRDICQRGTSLTIQCQVDSQVTMMFWYRQQPGQSLTLIATANQGSEATYESGFVIDKFPISRPNLTFSTLTVSNMSPEDSSIYLCSVHGKDHREAFFGQGTRLTVV.

The V call is TRBV19, the J call TRBJ2-7, with TRBD1 matching over 7 bases. From germline, CDR1 is LNHDA and CDR2 SQIVND (reference sequence). The CDR3 runs 13 residues. After removal of 5 bases from V and 3 bases from J, the junction contained 4 bases not matched to a gene. CDR3 residues: CASSLRTGYEQYV. CDR3 coding DNA: TGTGCCAGTAGTTTGAGGACAGGCTACGAGCAGTACGTC.

The chain is built from TRBV6-5 and TRBJ1-2; maybe TRBD1 (6 bases). Germline V gene sequence: CDR1 MNHEY, CDR2 SVGAGI. The CDR3 extends over 13 amino acids. V lost 7 bases to trimming and J lost 2 bases, with 11 bases between them. The DNA for the CDR3 is TGTGCCAGCAACCAACAGGGAAACTATGGCTACACCTTC. It specifies CASNQQGNYGYTF.

The V and J genes are TRBV7-8 and TRBJ2-5, with TRBD2 matching over 12 bases. The CDR3 consists of 17 residues. The trim removed 5 bases at V and 1 base at J, leaving 8 bases unmatched. Per germline, CDR1 SGHVS and CDR2 FQNEAQ. The CDR3 loop reads CASSPPGLAGPQETQYF. The CDR3 DNA sequence: TGTGCCAGCAGCCCACCCGGACTAGCGGGACCCCAAGAGACCCAGTACTTC.

V gene TRBV9 combines with J gene TRBJ2-7, with no clear D. Germline CDR1 reads SGDLS; CDR2 reads YYNGEE. The CDR3 spans 8 residues. Trimming removed 3 bases at V and 12 bases at J, with 4 bases between. CDR3 bases: TGTGCCAGCAGCGGGCCGTACTTC. Encoded protein: CASSGPYF.

The V call is TRBV27, the J call TRBJ1-1; tentatively, D is TRBD1 (5 bases). CDR1 MNHEY and CDR2 SMNVEV come from the germline V gene (reference sequence). The germline V and J ends were trimmed by 2 bases and 4 bases, with 11 bases remaining between them. The length of the CDR3 is 14 residues. The CDR3 sequence is CASSLPGTGTEAFF. The CDR3 nucleotides read TGTGCCAGCAGTTTACCAGGGACCGGCACTGAAGCTTTCTTT.

This clonotype was seen only a few times. The chain employs TRBV9 and TRBJ1-4, with D possibly matching TRBD1 (5 bases). CDR3 size: 15 residues. Germline V gene lookup returns CDR1 SGDLS and CDR2 YYNGEE. V lost 3 bases to trimming and J lost 7 bases, with 16 bases between them. In DNA, the CDR3 is TGTGCCAGCAGCGCCCAACGGGGGGGAGGTGAAAAACTGTTTTTT. It codes for CASSAQRGGGEKLFF. The full variable domain, rest sourced from reference TRBV9 and TRBJ1-4, is DSGVTQTPKHLITATGQRVTLRCSPRSGDLSVYWYQQSLDQGLQFLIQYYNGEERAKGNILERFSAQQFPDLHSELNLSSLELGDSALYFCASSAQRGGGEKLFFGSGTQLSVL.

In the case of this clonotype: This clone may be a read error of a much larger clone one base away. The rearrangement links TRBV9 to TRBJ2-7; TRBD1 aligns across 8 bases. Germline CDR1 is SGDLS and CDR2 is YYNGEE. The length of the CDR3 is 15 residues. Written as DNA, the CDR3 is TGCGCCAGCAGCAACGGACAGGGAAACTCCTGCGAGCAGTACTTC. This codes for CASSNGQGNSCEQYF.

The table lists this clonotype with a few counts. The chain has TRBV20-1 and TRBJ1-1, with 7 bases that match TRBD1. In germline, CDR1 is DFQATT, CDR2 SNEGSKA (reference sequence). CDR3 length: 16 amino acids. Unmatched junction bases numbered 8, after V lost 0 bases and J lost 1 base. The CDR3 region has the DNA TGCAGTGCTAGAGATACCAGCGACAGGGAGAACACTGAAGCTTTCTTT. Translating it yields CSARDTSDRENTEAFF.

This clonotype has only a few counts. The J gene is TRBJ1-2, the V gene TRBV30, with D perhaps matching TRBD1 (5 bases). V shed 1 base and J shed 1 base, with 13 bases lying between them. The CDR3 consists of 15 residues. The germline V gene has CDR1 GTSNPN and CDR2 SVGIG (reference sequence). The CDR3 is CAWSDPTGINYGYTF. The CDR3 DNA is TGTGCCTGGAGTGACCCCACAGGCATTAACTATGGCTACACCTTC.

This clonotype has a count of ten or more. The chain uses TRBV7-3 and TRBJ2-1; a possible D gene is TRBD1 (5 bases). In germline, CDR1 is SGHTA, CDR2 FQGTGA. CDR3 length: 16 residues. V lost 5 bases and J lost 3, with 17 bases in between. The CDR3 sequence is CASSQGPGWVYNEQFF. CDR3 DNA: TGTGCCAGCAGCCAAGGGCCAGGGTGGGTCTACAATGAGCAGTTCTTC. Variable domain in full (rest from reference TRBV7-3 and TRBJ2-1): GAGVSQTPSNKVTEKGKYVELRCDPISGHTALYWYRQSLGQGPEFLIYFQGTGAADDSGLPNDRFFAVRPEGSVSTLKIQRTERGDSAVYLCASSQGPGWVYNEQFFGPGTRLTVL.

At least ten counts were recorded for this clonotype. The chain uses TRBV19 and TRBJ1-1; D is undetermined. Germline-derived CDR1 and CDR2 are LNHDA and SQIVND (reference sequence). The CDR3 runs 14 residues. V lost 0 bases and J lost 0, with 5 bases in between. The CDR3 region is CASSIDRLNTEAFF. CDR3 in DNA: TGTGCCAGTAGTATAGATCGGTTGAACACTGAAGCTTTCTTT.

This sequence joins TRBV7-4 and TRBJ1-4, with 9 bases aligning to TRBD1. The CDR3 extends over 14 amino acids. The V gene's germline CDR1 is SGHVT and CDR2 SQSDAQ. V lost 6 bases and J lost 7; bases outside the gene matches: 6. Here the CDR3 reads CASSPGTGREKLFF. The CDR3, as DNA: TGTGCCAGCAGTCCCGGGACAGGGCGTGAAAAACTGTTTTTT.

This clonotype was seen a handful of times. It may be a read error: a sequence one base away is much more abundant. The chain couples TRBV20-1 to TRBJ1-2, with D maybe TRBD1 (5 bases). This CDR3 contains 16 residues. The V and J ends lost 0 bases and 4 bases respectively, with 18 bases between them. Germline assignment: CDR1 DFQATT and CDR2 SNEGSKA (reference sequence). The CDR3 nucleotides read TGCAGTGCTAGAGATATAAGAGGGGAGATGCCCTATGGCTACACCTTC. Protein sequence: CSARDIRGEMPYGYTF.

The sample holds many counts of this clonotype. The rearrangement joins TRBV9 to TRBJ2-4; 9 bases are shared with TRBD1. The CDR3 covers 15 residues. CDR1 is SGDLS and CDR2 is YYNGEE in the germline V gene. The V segment lost 3 bases and the J segment 7 bases; nucleotides outside the gene matches: 8. The DNA for the CDR3 is TGTGCCAGCAGCGCACCGGACAGGGGTGGTAACATTCAGTACTTC. This codes for CASSAPDRGGNIQYF.

This clonotype was picked up one time. J is TRBJ1-1 and V is TRBV7-3; TRBD1 is a possible D gene (6 bases). The CDR3 is made up of 13 amino acids. CDR1 is SGHTA and CDR2 is FQGTGA in the germline V gene. V dropped 8 bases and J dropped 3 bases, with 13 bases sitting between them. The CDR3 bases are TGTGCCAGCTCGCGGTCAGGGGACACTGAAGCTTTCTTT. Translation: CASSRSGDTEAFF.

At least ten counts were recorded for this clonotype. V usage is TRBV11-3 and J usage is TRBJ1-6; the D is unclear. Germline CDR1 SGHNT, CDR2 YENEEA. This CDR3 is built from 13 residues. With 4 bases removed from V and 10 bases from J, the gap between germline ends came to 11 bases. The CDR3 DNA follows: TGTGCCAGCAGCTCGTTTCGAGACTCACCCCTCCACTTT. Amino acids: CASSSFRDSPLHF.

The chain recombines TRBV6-1 with TRBJ2-5; D is possibly TRBD1 (6 bases). The CDR3 spans 16 residues. V lost 10 bases to trimming and J lost 7 bases, with 28 bases between them. Germline CDR1 reads MNHNS; CDR2 reads SASEGT. This CDR3 is CANNPPMDSGEGTQYF. CDR3 nucleotides: TGTGCCAACAACCCCCCCATGGACAGTGGCGAGGGGACCCAGTACTTC.

This clonotype occurred once. The chain is built from TRBV7-6 and TRBJ2-7; 11 nucleotides align to TRBD1. After removal of 5 bases from V and 7 bases from J, the junction contained 4 bases not matched to a gene. Germline lookup yields CDR1 SGHVS and CDR2 FNYEAQ. The CDR3 runs to 13 residues. CDR3 protein: CASSTGQGGEQYV. CDR3 nucleotide sequence: TGTGCCAGCAGCACGGGACAGGGGGGAGAGCAGTACGTC.

This clonotype has a single count. Here the CDR3 DNA reads TGTGCCAGCAGTTTCGGTACGTGGGCGAATGAGCAGTTCTTC. Its translation is CASSFGTWANEQFF. This chain connects TRBV2 to TRBJ2-1, with D unresolved. Germline V gene sequence: CDR1 SNHLY, CDR2 FYNNEI. The CDR3 extends over 14 amino acids. V shed 5 bases and J shed 7 bases, with 15 bases lying between them.

This chain uses TRBV15 with TRBJ1-6, with D possibly TRBD1 on 5 matching bases. The CDR3 has 16 amino acids. Germline CDR1 reads LNHNV; CDR2 reads YYDKDF (reference sequence). V was clipped by 8 bases and J by 0 bases, with 14 bases between them. CDR3 in DNA: TGTGCCACCGACAGCGCGGAGAGCTCCTATAATTCACCCCTCCACTTT. Encoded protein: CATDSAESSYNSPLHF.

The chain recombines TRBV6-2 or TRBV6-3 with TRBJ2-3, with TRBD2 matching 13 bases. Unmatched junction bases numbered 6, after V lost 5 bases and J lost 1 base. The V gene's germline CDR1 is MNHEY and CDR2 SVGEGT. The CDR3 is 17 amino acids. The CDR3 loop reads CASSTRGTSGGTDTQYF. The CDR3 bases are TGTGCCAGCAGTACGCGCGGGACTAGCGGGGGCACAGATACGCAGTATTTT.